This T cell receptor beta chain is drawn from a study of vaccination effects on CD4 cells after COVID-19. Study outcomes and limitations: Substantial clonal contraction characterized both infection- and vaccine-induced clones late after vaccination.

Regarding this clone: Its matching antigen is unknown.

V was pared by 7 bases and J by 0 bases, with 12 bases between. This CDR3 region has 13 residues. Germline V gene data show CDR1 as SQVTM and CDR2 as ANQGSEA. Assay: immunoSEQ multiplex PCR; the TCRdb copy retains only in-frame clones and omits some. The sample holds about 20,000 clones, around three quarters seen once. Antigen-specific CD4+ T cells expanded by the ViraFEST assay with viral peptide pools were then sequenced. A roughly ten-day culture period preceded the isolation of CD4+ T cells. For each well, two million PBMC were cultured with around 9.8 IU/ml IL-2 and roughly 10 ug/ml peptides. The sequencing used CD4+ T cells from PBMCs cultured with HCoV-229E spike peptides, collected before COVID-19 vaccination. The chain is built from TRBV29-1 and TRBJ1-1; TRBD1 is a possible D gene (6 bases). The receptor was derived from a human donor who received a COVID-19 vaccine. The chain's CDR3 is CSARQVLNTEAFF. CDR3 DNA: TGCAGCGCTAGACAGGTACTGAACACTGAAGCTTTCTTT.